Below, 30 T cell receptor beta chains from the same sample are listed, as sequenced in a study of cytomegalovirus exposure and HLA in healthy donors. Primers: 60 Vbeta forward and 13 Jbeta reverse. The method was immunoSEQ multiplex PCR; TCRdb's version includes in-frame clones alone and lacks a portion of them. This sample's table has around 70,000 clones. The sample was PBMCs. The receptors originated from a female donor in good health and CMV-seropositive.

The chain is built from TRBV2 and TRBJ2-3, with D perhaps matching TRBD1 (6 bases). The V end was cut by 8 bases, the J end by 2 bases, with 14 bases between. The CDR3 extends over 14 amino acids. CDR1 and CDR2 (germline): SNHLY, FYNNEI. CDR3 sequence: CASQGQINTDTQYF. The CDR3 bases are TGTGCCAGCCAAGGACAGATAAACACAGATACGCAGTATTTT.

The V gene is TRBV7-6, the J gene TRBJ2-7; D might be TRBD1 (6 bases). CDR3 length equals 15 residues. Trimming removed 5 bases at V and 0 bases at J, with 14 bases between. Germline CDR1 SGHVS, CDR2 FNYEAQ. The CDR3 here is CASSPGRGHSYEQYF. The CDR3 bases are TGTGCCAGCAGCCCCGGACGGGGACACTCCTACGAGCAGTACTTC.

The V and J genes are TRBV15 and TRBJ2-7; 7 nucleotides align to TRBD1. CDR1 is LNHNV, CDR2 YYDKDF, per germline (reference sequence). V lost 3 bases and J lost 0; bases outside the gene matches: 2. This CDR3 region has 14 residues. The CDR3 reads CATSRTGTSYEQYF. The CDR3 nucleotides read TGTGCCACCAGCAGGACAGGGACCTCCTACGAGCAGTACTTC.

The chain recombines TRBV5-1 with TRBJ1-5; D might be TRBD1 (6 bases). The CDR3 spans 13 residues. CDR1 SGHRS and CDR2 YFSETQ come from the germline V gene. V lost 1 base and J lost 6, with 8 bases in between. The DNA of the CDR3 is TGCGCCAGCAGCTTGACAGGGAGTCAGCCCCAGCATTTT. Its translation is CASSLTGSQPQHF.

CDR3 in amino acids: CASSRGGVKETQYF. DNA of the CDR3: TGTGCCAGTAGCCGCGGGGGGGTGAAAGAGACCCAGTACTTC. The chain employs TRBV19 and TRBJ2-5, with 9 positions matching TRBD2. V shed 6 bases and J 3 bases; nucleotides not matched to a gene: 5. There are 14 residues in the CDR3. Germline V lookup: CDR1 LNHDA, CDR2 SQIVND (reference sequence). Together with reference TRBV19 and TRBJ2-5, the CDR3 gives the full variable domain: DGGITQSPKYLFRKEGQNVTLSCEQNLNHDAMYWYRQDPGQGLRLIYYSQIVNDFQKGDIAEGYSVSREKKESFPLTVTSAQKNPTAFYLCASSRGGVKETQYFGPGTRLLVL.

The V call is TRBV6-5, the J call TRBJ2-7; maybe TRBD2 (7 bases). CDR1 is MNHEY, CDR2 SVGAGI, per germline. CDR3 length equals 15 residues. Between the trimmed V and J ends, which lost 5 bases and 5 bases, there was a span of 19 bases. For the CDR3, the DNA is TGTGCCAGCAGTGCCGCGGGGGCCGGTCCCCACGAGCAGTACTTC. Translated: CASSAAGAGPHEQYF.

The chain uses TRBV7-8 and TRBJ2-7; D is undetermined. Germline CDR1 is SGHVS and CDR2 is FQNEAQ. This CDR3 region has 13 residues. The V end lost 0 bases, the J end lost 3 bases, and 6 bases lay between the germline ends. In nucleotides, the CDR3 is TGTGCCAGCAGCTTAGCCCCAGGCTACGAGCAGTACTTC. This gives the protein CASSLAPGYEQYF.

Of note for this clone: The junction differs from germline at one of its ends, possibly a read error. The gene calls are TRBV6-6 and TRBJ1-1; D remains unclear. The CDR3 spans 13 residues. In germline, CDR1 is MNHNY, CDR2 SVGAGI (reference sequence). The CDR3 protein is CASSQAGNTEDFF. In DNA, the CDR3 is TGTGCCAGCAGCCAAGCGGGGAACACTGAAGATTTCTTT.

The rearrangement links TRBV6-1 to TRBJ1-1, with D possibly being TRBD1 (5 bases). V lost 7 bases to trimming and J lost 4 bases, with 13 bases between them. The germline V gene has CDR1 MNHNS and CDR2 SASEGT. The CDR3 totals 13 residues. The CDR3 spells CASKSKGVTEAFF. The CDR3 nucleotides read TGTGCCAGCAAAAGTAAAGGGGTCACTGAAGCTTTCTTT.

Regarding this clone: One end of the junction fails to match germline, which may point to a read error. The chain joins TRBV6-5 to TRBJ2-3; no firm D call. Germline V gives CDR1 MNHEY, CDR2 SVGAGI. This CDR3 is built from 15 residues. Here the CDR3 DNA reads TGTGCCAGCAGTTATAATCAGGAAGCCACAGATAAGCAGTATTTT. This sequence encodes CASSYNQEATDKQYF.

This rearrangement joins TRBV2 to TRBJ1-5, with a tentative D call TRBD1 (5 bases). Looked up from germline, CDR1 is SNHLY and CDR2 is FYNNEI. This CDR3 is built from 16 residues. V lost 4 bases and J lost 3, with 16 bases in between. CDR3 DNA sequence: TGTGCCAGCAGTGCGGAAGGAGGGGCCCTCAATCAGCCCCAGCATTTT. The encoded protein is CASSAEGGALNQPQHF.

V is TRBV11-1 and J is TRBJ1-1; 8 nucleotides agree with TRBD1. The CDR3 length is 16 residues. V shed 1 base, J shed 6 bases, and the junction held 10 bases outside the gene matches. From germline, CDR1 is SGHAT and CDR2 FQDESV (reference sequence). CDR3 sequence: CASSLDPGQGKPEAFF. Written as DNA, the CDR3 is TGTGCCAGCAGCTTAGATCCTGGACAGGGAAAACCTGAAGCTTTCTTT.

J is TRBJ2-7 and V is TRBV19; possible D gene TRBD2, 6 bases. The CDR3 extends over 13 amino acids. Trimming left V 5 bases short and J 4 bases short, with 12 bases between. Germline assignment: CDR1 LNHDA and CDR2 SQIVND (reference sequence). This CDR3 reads CASSPVGGYEQYF. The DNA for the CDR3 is TGTGCCAGTAGTCCCGTGGGGGGATACGAGCAGTACTTC.

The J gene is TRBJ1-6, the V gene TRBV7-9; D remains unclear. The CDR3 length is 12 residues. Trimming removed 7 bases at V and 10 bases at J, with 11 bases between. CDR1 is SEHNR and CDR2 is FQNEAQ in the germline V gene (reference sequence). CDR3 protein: CASIFPPSPLHF. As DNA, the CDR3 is TGTGCCAGCATCTTTCCTCCCTCACCCCTCCACTTT. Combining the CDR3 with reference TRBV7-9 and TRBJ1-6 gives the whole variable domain DTGVSQNPRHKITKRGQNVTFRCDPISEHNRLYWYRQTLGQGPEFLTYFQNEAQLEKSRLLSDRFSAERPKGSFSTLEIQRTEQGDSAMYLCASIFPPSPLHFGNGTRLTVT.

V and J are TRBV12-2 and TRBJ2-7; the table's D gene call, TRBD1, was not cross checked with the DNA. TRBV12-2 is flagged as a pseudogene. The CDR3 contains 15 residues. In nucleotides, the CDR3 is TGTGCAAGTCGCTTAGCCCTGCAGGGGTGGAACGAGCAGTACTTC. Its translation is CASRLALQGWNEQYF.

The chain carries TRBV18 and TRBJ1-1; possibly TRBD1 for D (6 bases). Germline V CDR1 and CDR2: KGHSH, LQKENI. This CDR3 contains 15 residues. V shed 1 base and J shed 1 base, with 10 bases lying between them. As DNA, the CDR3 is TGTGCCAGCTCACCACAGGGGGAGCCGAACACTGAAGCTTTCTTT. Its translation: CASSPQGEPNTEAFF. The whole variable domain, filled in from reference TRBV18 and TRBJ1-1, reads NAGVMQNPRHLVRRRGQEARLRCSPMKGHSHVYWYRQLPEEGLKFMVYLQKENIIDESGMPKERFSAEFPKEGPSILRIQQVVRGDSAAYFCASSPQGEPNTEAFFGQGTRLTVV.

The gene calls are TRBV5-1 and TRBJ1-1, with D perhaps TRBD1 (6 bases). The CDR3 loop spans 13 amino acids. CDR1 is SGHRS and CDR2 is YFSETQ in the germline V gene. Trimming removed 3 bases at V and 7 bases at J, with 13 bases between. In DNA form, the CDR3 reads TGCGCCAGCAGCTCAACAGGGAATAATGAAGCTTTCTTT. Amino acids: CASSSTGNNEAFF. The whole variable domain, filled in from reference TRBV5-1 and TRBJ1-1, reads KAGVTQTPRYLIKTRGQQVTLSCSPISGHRSVSWYQQTPGQGLQFLFEYFSETQRNKGNFPGRFSGRQFSNSRSEMNVSTLELGDSALYLCASSSTGNNEAFFGQGTRLTVV.

The DNA of the CDR3 is TGTGCCACGGAAGTCGCAGGGAACCAAGAGACCCAGTACTTC. Protein product: CATEVAGNQETQYF. The chain links TRBV10-3 to TRBJ2-5; tentatively, D is TRBD1 (5 bases). Trimming took 10 bases from V and 0 from J, leaving 15 bases between them. The CDR3 consists of 14 residues. The germline CDR1 and CDR2 sequences are ENHRY and SYGVKD.

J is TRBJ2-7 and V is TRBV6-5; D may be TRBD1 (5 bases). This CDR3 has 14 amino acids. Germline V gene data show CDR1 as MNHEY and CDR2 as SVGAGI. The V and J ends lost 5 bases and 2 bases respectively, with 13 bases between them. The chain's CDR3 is CASSGASPAYEQYF. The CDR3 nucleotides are TGTGCCAGCAGTGGGGCCAGCCCGGCCTACGAGCAGTACTTC.

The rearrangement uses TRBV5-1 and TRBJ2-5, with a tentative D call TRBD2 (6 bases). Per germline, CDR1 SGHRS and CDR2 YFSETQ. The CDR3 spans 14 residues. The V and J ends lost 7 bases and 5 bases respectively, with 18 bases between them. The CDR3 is CASAGGSEGETQYF. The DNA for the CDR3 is TGCGCCAGCGCCGGGGGTAGCGAGGGGGAGACCCAGTACTTC. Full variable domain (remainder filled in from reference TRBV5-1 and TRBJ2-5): KAGVTQTPRYLIKTRGQQVTLSCSPISGHRSVSWYQQTPGQGLQFLFEYFSETQRNKGNFPGRFSGRQFSNSRSEMNVSTLELGDSALYLCASAGGSEGETQYFGPGTRLLVL.

CDR3 DNA: TGTGCCAGCAGCCCCAGGGCAGGGAGCAATCAGCCCCAGCATTTT. It encodes CASSPRAGSNQPQHF. V usage is TRBV9 and J usage is TRBJ1-5, with a possible D match to TRBD1 (5 bases). The CDR3 length is 15 residues. The V and J ends lost 4 bases and 1 base respectively, with 12 bases between them. Germline V lookup: CDR1 SGDLS, CDR2 YYNGEE.

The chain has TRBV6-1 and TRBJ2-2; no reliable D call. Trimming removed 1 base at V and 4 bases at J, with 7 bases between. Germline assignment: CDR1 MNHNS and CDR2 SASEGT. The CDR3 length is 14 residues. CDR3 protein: CASSEERSTGELFF. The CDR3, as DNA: TGTGCCAGCAGTGAAGAGAGGTCCACCGGGGAGCTGTTTTTT.

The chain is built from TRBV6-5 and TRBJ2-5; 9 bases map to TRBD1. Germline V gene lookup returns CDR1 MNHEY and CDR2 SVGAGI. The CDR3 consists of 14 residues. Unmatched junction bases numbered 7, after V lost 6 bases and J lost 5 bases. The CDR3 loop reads CASRKQGAGETQYF. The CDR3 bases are TGTGCCAGCAGGAAACAGGGGGCCGGGGAGACCCAGTACTTC.

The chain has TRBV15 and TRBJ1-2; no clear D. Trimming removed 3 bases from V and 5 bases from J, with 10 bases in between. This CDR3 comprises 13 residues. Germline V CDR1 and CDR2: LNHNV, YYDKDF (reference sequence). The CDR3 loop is CATSRAGSYGYTF. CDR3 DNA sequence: TGTGCCACCAGCAGGGCCGGGAGTTATGGCTACACCTTC.

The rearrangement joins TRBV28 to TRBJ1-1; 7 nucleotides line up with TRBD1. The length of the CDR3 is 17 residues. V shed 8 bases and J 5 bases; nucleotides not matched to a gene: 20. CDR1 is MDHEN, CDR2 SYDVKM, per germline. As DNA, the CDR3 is TGTGCCAGCCGTATTACCCCCGGAAGACAGGGAAATACTGAAGCTTTCTTT. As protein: CASRITPGRQGNTEAFF.

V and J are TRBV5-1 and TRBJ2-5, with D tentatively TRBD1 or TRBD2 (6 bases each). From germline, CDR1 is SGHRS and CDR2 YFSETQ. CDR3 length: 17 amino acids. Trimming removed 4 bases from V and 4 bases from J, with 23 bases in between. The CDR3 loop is CASSLGGSGVVGETQYF. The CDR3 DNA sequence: TGCGCCAGCAGCCTGGGGGGTTCAGGGGTTGTTGGAGAGACCCAGTACTTC.

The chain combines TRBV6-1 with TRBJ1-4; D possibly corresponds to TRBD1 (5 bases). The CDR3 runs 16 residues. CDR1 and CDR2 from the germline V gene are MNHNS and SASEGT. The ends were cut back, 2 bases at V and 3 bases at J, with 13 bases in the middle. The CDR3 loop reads CASSELSGEANEKLFF. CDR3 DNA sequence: TGTGCCAGCAGTGAATTGTCGGGGGAAGCTAATGAAAAACTGTTTTTT.

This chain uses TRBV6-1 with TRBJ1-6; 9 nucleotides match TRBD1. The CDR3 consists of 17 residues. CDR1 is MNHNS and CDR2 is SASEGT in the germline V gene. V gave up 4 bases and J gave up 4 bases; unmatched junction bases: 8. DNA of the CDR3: TGTGCCAGCAGTGGGGGGAGGACAGGGGCGTATAATTCACCCCTCCACTTT. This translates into CASSGGRTGAYNSPLHF.

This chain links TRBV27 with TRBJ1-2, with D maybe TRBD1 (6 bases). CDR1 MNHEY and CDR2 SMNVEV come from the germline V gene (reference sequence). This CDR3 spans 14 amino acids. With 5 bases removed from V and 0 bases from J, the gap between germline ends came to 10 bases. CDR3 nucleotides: TGTGCCAGCAGTCCCCGGACAGCTAACTATGGCTACACCTTC. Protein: CASSPRTANYGYTF.

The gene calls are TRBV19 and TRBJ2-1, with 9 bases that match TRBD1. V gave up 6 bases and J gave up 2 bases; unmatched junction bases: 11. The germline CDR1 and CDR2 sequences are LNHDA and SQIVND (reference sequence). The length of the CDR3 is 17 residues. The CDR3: CASSALEGQGTYNEQFF. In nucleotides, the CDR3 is TGTGCCAGTAGCGCCCTCGAAGGACAGGGGACCTACAATGAGCAGTTCTTC.